A single sample is the source of the 18 T cell receptor beta chains below, sequenced in a study. TCRdb used MiXCR to reprocess the 5' RACE reads, holding one entry per CDR3 protein. Here the sample spans about 11,000 distinct CDR3 sequences, more than 40% being singletons. Specimen: tumor-infiltrating naive CD4+ T cells sorted from the breast tumor. Specified subset: naive CD4+ T cells, CD4+CD45RA+CD25-. These receptors originate from a female donor with breast cancer.

This clonotype was observed a handful of times. This rearrangement joins TRBV5-5 to TRBJ2-5; the D gene is possibly TRBD1 (5 bases). This CDR3 spans 15 amino acids. Germline V gives CDR1 SGHKS, CDR2 YYEKEE (reference sequence). The V and J ends lost 3 bases and 0 bases respectively, with 12 bases between them. The CDR3 protein is CASSSEPRDQETQYF. The CDR3 DNA reads as TGTGCCAGCAGCTCAGAACCCAGGGACCAAGAGACCCAGTACTTC.

CDR3 sequence: CASSVSGLAGGNEQFF. For the CDR3, the DNA is TGTGCCAGCAGCGTCTCCGGTCTAGCGGGGGGCAATGAGCAGTTCTTC. This sequence joins TRBV11-3 and TRBJ2-1; TRBD2 aligns across 11 bases. The CDR3 length is 16 residues. Trimming at V came to 5 bases and at J to 6 bases, leaving 9 bases not matched to a gene. CDR1 and CDR2 (germline): SGHNT, YENEEA.

This clonotype was seen a few times. J is TRBJ1-1 and V is TRBV20-1; D not resolved. V was pared by 1 base and J by 0 bases, with 12 bases between. The V gene's germline CDR1 is DFQATT and CDR2 SNEGSKA (reference sequence). The CDR3 sequence is 15 residues long. The CDR3 sequence: CSARGDLFMNTEAFF. The CDR3 region has the DNA TGCAGTGCTAGAGGGGATTTGTTCATGAACACTGAAGCTTTCTTT.

The rearrangement links TRBV12-3 or TRBV12-4 to TRBJ1-5; 10 bases line up with TRBD1. V trimming: 5 bases; J trimming: 7 bases; junction bases outside the gene matches: 5. The CDR3 is 14 amino acids. The CDR3 loop reads CASSMDRGWQPQHF. The CDR3 bases are TGTGCCAGCAGTATGGACAGGGGGTGGCAGCCCCAGCATTTT.

V and J are TRBV7-2 and TRBJ1-2, with D unresolved. Deletions cut 6 bases from V and 5 bases from J, with 16 bases between. In germline, CDR1 is SGHTA, CDR2 FQGNSA. This CDR3 spans 14 amino acids. The CDR3 bases are TGTGCCAGCAGGCAAGCGATCAGCAATTATGGCTACACCTTC. Translating gives CASRQAISNYGYTF.

In nucleotides, the CDR3 is TGTGCCAGCAGTTTCCGATACACAGATACGCAGTATTTT. Its translation is CASSFRYTDTQYF. The chain recombines TRBV27 with TRBJ2-3; D unresolved. Looked up from germline, CDR1 is MNHEY and CDR2 is SMNVEV (reference sequence). The CDR3 runs 13 residues. V dropped 3 bases and J dropped 2 bases, with 6 bases sitting between them.

This clonotype was seen more than once but under ten times. The genes are TRBV29-1 and TRBJ2-3; no firm D call. Trimming pared 4 bases from V and 1 base from J, leaving 12 bases between. Germline CDR1 reads SQVTM; CDR2 reads ANQGSEA. This CDR3 has 14 residues. The DNA for the CDR3 is TGCAGCGTTGTCACCACCCACGGCACAGATACGCAGTATTTT. Translating it yields CSVVTTHGTDTQYF.

V gene TRBV20-1 combines with J gene TRBJ1-1; tentative D call: TRBD1 (6 bases). Deletions cut 0 bases from V and 3 bases from J, with 11 bases between. This CDR3 has 14 amino acids. Germline V gives CDR1 DFQATT, CDR2 SNEGSKA (reference sequence). CDR3 amino acids: CSARDPGGHTEAFF. The CDR3 DNA is TGCAGTGCTAGAGATCCCGGGGGGCACACTGAAGCTTTCTTT.

The CDR3 loop reads CASSRGLVADTQYF. The CDR3 bases are TGTGCCAGCAGCCGTGGGCTAGTAGCAGATACGCAGTATTTT. The V and J genes are TRBV7-2 and TRBJ2-3; D gene unclear. The CDR3 is 14 amino acids. Trimming took 5 bases from V and 4 from J, leaving 13 bases between them. The V gene's germline CDR1 is SGHTA and CDR2 FQGNSA.

This clonotype has just a few counts. For the CDR3, the DNA is TGTGCCAGCAGTAGCGGGAGGGCTGAGCAGTTCTTC. As protein: CASSSGRAEQFF. The chain employs TRBV12-3 or TRBV12-4 and TRBJ2-1, with 10 bases lining up with TRBD2. Trimming took 5 bases from V and 9 from J; bases not matched to a gene: 1. This CDR3 comprises 12 residues.

This clonotype was seen a few times. The genes are TRBV5-1 and TRBJ2-7; a weak D match, TRBD2 (5 bases). V was pared by 4 bases and J by 3 bases, with 14 bases between. Germline V lookup: CDR1 SGHRS, CDR2 YFSETQ. The CDR3 covers 14 residues. CDR3 bases: TGCGCCAGCAGCCCCCACAGCGGTAGCTACGAGCAGTACGTC. Protein product: CASSPHSGSYEQYV.

The CDR3 here is CSARTSPRVGTEAFF. DNA of the CDR3: TGCAGTGCCAGAACCTCGCCGAGGGTTGGCACTGAAGCTTTCTTT. The chain links TRBV20-1 to TRBJ1-1, with D uncertain. Germline V CDR1 and CDR2: DFQATT, SNEGSKA (reference sequence). Trimming took 6 bases from V and 4 from J, leaving 21 bases between them. The CDR3 runs to 15 residues.

The genes are TRBV12-3 or TRBV12-4 and TRBJ2-3; D uncertain. The CDR3 sequence is 11 residues long. V was clipped by 6 bases and J by 3 bases, with 4 bases between them. CDR3: CASSQTDTQYF. As DNA, the CDR3 is TGTGCCAGCAGCCAAACAGATACGCAGTATTTT.

Only a few counts were recorded for this clonotype. This sequence joins TRBV5-1 and TRBJ2-3; 8 bases agree with TRBD2. The CDR3 has 17 amino acids. The junction had 19 bases not matched to a gene; V was cut back by 9 bases and J by 4 bases. Germline-derived CDR1 and CDR2 are SGHRS and YFSETQ. CDR3 bases: TGCGCCATCACTGAACCCCAGCGGGAGTCTTTCCCAGATACGCAGTATTTT. Its translation: CAITEPQRESFPDTQYF.

This clonotype was observed a few times. The chain couples TRBV19 to TRBJ2-1; D is unresolved. Looked up from germline, CDR1 is LNHDA and CDR2 is SQIVND (reference sequence). The CDR3 sequence is 13 residues long. Deletions cut 1 base from V and 3 bases from J, with 4 bases between. Here the CDR3 DNA reads TGTGCCAGTAGTATAGGGGACTACAATGAGCAGTTCTTC. Its translation is CASSIGDYNEQFF. Drawing the rest from reference TRBV19 and TRBJ2-1, the complete variable domain is DGGITQSPKYLFRKEGQNVTLSCEQNLNHDAMYWYRQDPGQGLRLIYYSQIVNDFQKGDIAEGYSVSREKKESFPLTVTSAQKNPTAFYLCASSIGDYNEQFFGPGTRLTVL.

By share, this clonotype counts as medium-sized (0.01 to 0.1%). The chain carries TRBV20-1 and TRBJ1-2, with TRBD1 identical over 8 bases. Germline V gene data show CDR1 as DFQATT and CDR2 as SNEGSKA (reference sequence). With 3 bases clipped from V and 8 bases from J, the junction kept 8 bases outside the gene matches. The CDR3 has 13 residues. CDR3 nucleotides: TGCAGTGCTAGCCCGGACAGGGTCAGAGGCTACACCTTC. Encoded protein: CSASPDRVRGYTF.

The V and J genes are TRBV7-3 and TRBJ2-3; 9 bases fit TRBD2. The V segment lost 6 bases and the J segment 1 base; nucleotides outside the gene matches: 5. Germline V gives CDR1 SGHTA, CDR2 FQGTGA. This CDR3 is built from 15 residues. In nucleotides, the CDR3 is TGTGCCAGCAGACGTAGCGGGAGTCGCACAGATACGCAGTATTTT. Translating it yields CASRRSGSRTDTQYF.

This rearrangement joins TRBV4-2 to TRBJ2-5; TRBD2 aligns across 7 bases. This CDR3 has 15 amino acids. The trim removed 6 bases at V and 3 bases at J, leaving 10 bases unmatched. Germline CDR1 is LGHNA and CDR2 is YNFKEQ. CDR3 residues: CASRPSGTYEETQYF. The CDR3 coding sequence is TGTGCCAGCAGACCCAGCGGGACCTACGAAGAGACCCAGTACTTC.